Shown below are 8 T cell receptor beta chains from a single sample sequenced in a study of technical replicates of blood from several donors. Measured with immunoSEQ multiplex PCR; TCRdb has only the in-frame clones, and not every one. This repertoire shows tens of thousands of clones, roughly 77% found once; its top ten account for around 4%. The sample was PBMCs. The receptor source for this set is a human donor in good health. Some clones in this sample may be carry-over from other donors' samples.

The V call is TRBV20-1, the J call TRBJ2-7, with D perhaps matching TRBD2 (6 bases). The V end was cut by 6 bases, the J end by 7 bases, with 13 bases between. Germline V gives CDR1 DFQATT, CDR2 SNEGSKA (reference sequence). This CDR3 has 11 residues. The CDR3 DNA sequence: TGCAGTGCAGGACTACGGGGAGAGCAGTACTTC. It yields the protein CSAGLRGEQYF.

The rearrangement uses TRBV6-5 and TRBJ2-1, with D tentatively TRBD1 (5 bases). The CDR3 consists of 14 residues. Germline CDR1 MNHEY, CDR2 SVGAGI. V was trimmed by 0 bases and J by 4 bases, leaving 7 bases between them. CDR3 sequence (DNA): TGTGCCAGCAGTTACTCGGGGCATTACAATGAGCAGTTCTTC. Translation: CASSYSGHYNEQFF.

This clone was observed once. V gene TRBV11-3 combines with J gene TRBJ2-1; TRBD2 is a possible D gene (6 bases). The CDR3 has 14 residues. Trimming cost V 4 bases and J 7 bases, with 14 bases left between them. Germline V CDR1 and CDR2: SGHNT, YENEEA. CDR3 in amino acids: CASSSRGYENEQFF. In DNA, the CDR3 is TGTGCCAGCAGCTCTCGGGGGTACGAAAATGAGCAGTTCTTC.

The genes are TRBV7-2 and TRBJ2-7; 10 bases are shared with TRBD2. Germline trimming cut 5 bases from V and 4 bases from J; bases unmatched to any gene: 8. The CDR3 runs 15 residues. CDR1 SGHTA and CDR2 FQGNSA come from the germline V gene. DNA for the CDR3: TGTGCCAGCAGCGAACTAGCGGGAACGCCATACGAGCAGTACTTC. It translates to CASSELAGTPYEQYF.

This clone was detected many times. The chain combines TRBV6-1 with TRBJ1-6; 8 nucleotides match TRBD1. Germline loops: CDR1 MNHNS, CDR2 SASEGT. V shed 2 bases, J shed 10 bases, and the junction held 7 bases outside the gene matches. The CDR3 is 15 amino acids. The CDR3 nucleotides are TGTGCCAGCAGTGAAACAGGGGGAAGTCGATCACCCCTCCACTTT. Amino acids: CASSETGGSRSPLHF.

The J gene is TRBJ1-2, the V gene TRBV5-1, with 7 bases that match TRBD1. The CDR3 length is 14 residues. The ends lost 4 bases at V and 7 bases at J; junction bases unmatched: 10. Germline lookup yields CDR1 SGHRS and CDR2 YFSETQ. The CDR3: CASSRDRAGSGYTF. The CDR3 nucleotides read TGCGCCAGCAGCCGCGACAGGGCGGGTTCTGGCTACACCTTC. Full variable domain (missing parts from reference TRBV5-1 and TRBJ1-2): KAGVTQTPRYLIKTRGQQVTLSCSPISGHRSVSWYQQTPGQGLQFLFEYFSETQRNKGNFPGRFSGRQFSNSRSEMNVSTLELGDSALYLCASSRDRAGSGYTFGSGTRLTVV.

The CDR3 spells CASSLEGTSYEQYF. CDR3 DNA: TGTGCCAGCAGCTTGGAAGGGACTTCTTACGAGCAGTACTTC. V is TRBV5-4 and J is TRBJ2-7; TRBD2 might be the D (6 bases). The CDR3 totals 14 residues. The V gene's germline CDR1 is SGHNT and CDR2 YYREEE (reference sequence). Trimming took 0 bases from V and 4 from J, leaving 11 bases between them.

The gene calls are TRBV4-1 and TRBJ1-1; D perhaps matches TRBD1 (6 bases). V lost 2 bases and J lost 9, with 13 bases in between. Germline V CDR1 and CDR2: MGHRA, YSYEKL. The CDR3 is 13 residues long. The CDR3 loop is CASSQTGFGQAFF. The CDR3 coding sequence is TGCGCCAGCAGCCAAACAGGGTTCGGGCAAGCTTTCTTT.